This TCR beta chain was identified during a study of T cell repertoires in cytomegalovirus infection. From the reads, TCRdb called clonotypes with MiXCR, one entry per CDR3 protein. The sample shows almost 550,000 distinct CDR3 sequences, approximately 15% of them seen only once. This clonotype has a count of ten or more. The CDR3 sequence is 16 residues long. Germline CDR1 MGHDK, CDR2 SYGVNS. V gave up 0 bases and J gave up 0 bases, with 9 bases separating them. The clonotype comes from a human donor in good health (CMV status not recorded). Some clones in this sample may be carry-over from other donors' samples. The V gene is TRBV25-1, the J gene TRBJ2-1, with D perhaps matching TRBD2 (5 bases). Sequences were obtained from CD8+ T cells from PBMCs. The CDR3 nucleotides are TGTGCCAGCAGTGAATACGGCACTAGCTCCTACAATGAGCAGTTCTTC. It specifies CASSEYGTSSYNEQFF.